The 29 T cell receptor beta chains listed next were all sequenced from one sample in a study of cytotoxic CD8 clonotypes in ibrutinib-treated CLL. Clones were read by immunoSEQ multiplex PCR, and TCRdb kept only the in-frame ones, dropping some. This sample has about 63,000 clones, with roughly 59% found just once. Sample: PBMCs, taken after 12 months of ibrutinib treatment. Receptors were obtained from a human donor with chronic lymphocytic leukemia.

This chain connects TRBV2 to TRBJ2-1; D is possibly TRBD1 or TRBD2 (5 bases each). Per the germline V gene, CDR1 is SNHLY and CDR2 is FYNNEI. Trimming removed 6 bases from V and 8 bases from J, with 20 bases in between. The CDR3 sequence is 15 residues long. CDR3 amino acids: CASRGVSGMFDEQFF. Written as DNA, the CDR3 is TGTGCCAGCAGGGGGGTGTCAGGGATGTTCGATGAGCAGTTCTTC.

The chain recombines TRBV5-4 with TRBJ2-3; no reliable D call. The V end was cut by 0 bases, the J end by 5 bases, with 7 bases between. Germline V CDR1 and CDR2: SGHNT, YYREEE (reference sequence). CDR3 length: 13 amino acids. The CDR3 sequence is CASSLARVDTQYF. The CDR3 DNA reads as TGTGCCAGCAGCTTGGCTAGAGTAGATACGCAGTATTTT.

This chain joins TRBV7-9 and TRBJ1-1, with a possible D match to TRBD1 (6 bases). Germline V gene lookup returns CDR1 SEHNR and CDR2 FQNEAQ (reference sequence). This CDR3 contains 14 residues. V was trimmed by 4 bases and J by 3 bases, leaving 12 bases between them. CDR3 bases: TGTGCCAGCAGCTCCCTAGGGGGGGACACTGAAGCTTTCTTT. Amino acids: CASSSLGGDTEAFF.

The chain recombines TRBV5-4 with TRBJ2-7; tentatively, D is TRBD1 (5 bases). Germline assignment: CDR1 SGHNT and CDR2 YYREEE (reference sequence). The CDR3 has 15 residues. Trimming took 1 base from V and 4 from J, leaving 15 bases between them. This chain's CDR3 is CASSLFTGPGYEQYF. CDR3 nucleotides: TGTGCCAGCAGCTTGTTCACGGGCCCAGGGTACGAGCAGTACTTC.

The V gene is TRBV7-2, the J gene TRBJ1-1; D not certain. The V end lost 2 bases, the J end lost 4 bases, and 11 bases lay between the germline ends. This CDR3 comprises 14 residues. From germline, CDR1 is SGHTA and CDR2 FQGNSA. As DNA, the CDR3 is TGTGCCAGCAGCTTATCTCCTTTAGTCACTGAAGCTTTCTTT. It codes for CASSLSPLVTEAFF.

V and J are TRBV15 and TRBJ2-7, with 10 bases that match TRBD2. CDR1 is LNHNV and CDR2 is YYDKDF in the germline V gene (reference sequence). V was clipped by 8 bases and J by 2 bases; unmatched bases: 9. The CDR3 length is 15 residues. The CDR3 spells CATAKTSGPAYEQYF. CDR3 bases: TGTGCCACCGCGAAGACTAGCGGGCCCGCCTACGAGCAGTACTTC.

The rearrangement joins TRBV10-3 to TRBJ2-5; TRBD2 agrees at 7 bases. The CDR3 covers 13 residues. Germline lookup yields CDR1 ENHRY and CDR2 SYGVKD. With V trimmed by 6 bases and J by 5 bases, 6 bases remained unmatched. The CDR3 protein is CAIRGTTIETQYF. Written as DNA, the CDR3 is TGTGCCATCAGGGGGACTACGATTGAGACCCAGTACTTC.

The chain recombines TRBV29-1 with TRBJ1-2; D possibly corresponds to TRBD1 (6 bases). V lost 6 bases to trimming and J lost 8 bases, with 16 bases between them. Germline CDR1 is SQVTM and CDR2 is ANQGSEA. This CDR3 comprises 12 residues. The CDR3 loop is CSVLLQGGGYTF. Here the CDR3 DNA reads TGCAGCGTCCTTTTACAGGGAGGAGGCTACACCTTC.

This clone was picked up one time. The V gene is TRBV30, the J gene TRBJ1-4, with D possibly being TRBD1 (6 bases). The CDR3 spans 12 residues. Between the trimmed V and J ends, which lost 5 bases and 4 bases, there was a span of 8 bases. Germline values: CDR1 GTSNPN, CDR2 SVGIG (reference sequence). The CDR3 coding sequence is TGTGCCTGGGGACAGAATAATGAAAAACTGTTTTTT. Its translation is CAWGQNNEKLFF.

This clone was observed a few times. This chain connects TRBV5-4 to TRBJ2-5; D is perhaps TRBD1 (6 bases). The CDR3 loop spans 14 amino acids. The V gene lost 0 bases and the J gene lost 4 bases, with 10 bases spanning the gap. Germline-derived CDR1 and CDR2 are SGHNT and YYREEE (reference sequence). This chain's CDR3 is CASSLAAGVETQYF. CDR3 nucleotides: TGTGCCAGCAGCTTGGCCGCAGGGGTAGAGACCCAGTACTTC.

The rearrangement links TRBV28 to TRBJ2-2; D gene unclear. The V gene's germline CDR1 is MDHEN and CDR2 SYDVKM. V was shortened by 6 bases and J by 1 base, with 3 bases between the two germline ends. There are 12 residues in the CDR3. Here the CDR3 DNA reads TGTGCCAGCAGGGTGAACACCGGGGAGCTGTTTTTT. Its translation: CASRVNTGELFF.

The J gene is TRBJ2-5, the V gene TRBV5-4, with 8 bases that match TRBD1. CDR3 length equals 15 residues. Per the germline V gene, CDR1 is SGHNT and CDR2 is YYREEE (reference sequence). V dropped 0 bases and J dropped 7; count of bases not matched to a gene: 8. CDR3 sequence (DNA): TGTGCCAGCAGCTTGGTCGGCCAGGGGGCGGTGACCCAGTACTTC. Translation gives CASSLVGQGAVTQYF.

This sequence joins TRBV27 and TRBJ2-5; 12 bases map to TRBD2. CDR3 length equals 17 residues. The trim removed 2 bases at V and 1 base at J, leaving 5 bases unmatched. Germline assignment: CDR1 MNHEY and CDR2 SMNVEV (reference sequence). CDR3 residues: CASSLTGLAGPQETQYF. The DNA for the CDR3 is TGTGCCAGCAGTTTAACCGGACTAGCGGGACCCCAAGAGACCCAGTACTTC.

V and J are TRBV14 and TRBJ2-7; 9 bases fit TRBD1. Germline lookup yields CDR1 SGHDN and CDR2 FVKESK. Trimming removed 5 bases from V and 4 bases from J; junction bases left unmatched: 12. The CDR3 length is 16 residues. CDR3 in amino acids: CASSDLWTGVAYEQYF. The CDR3 nucleotides are TGTGCCAGCAGCGACCTATGGACAGGGGTCGCATACGAGCAGTACTTC.

This clone was picked up a small number of times. Sequence at one end of the junction differs from germline and may be a read error. This chain joins TRBV9 and TRBJ2-7, with D possibly matching TRBD1 (5 bases). Germline-derived CDR1 and CDR2 are SGDLS and YYNGEE. The CDR3 is 13 residues long. CDR3 sequence (DNA): TGTGCCAGCAGCGGGGGCGGCCCCTACGCGCAGTACTTC. Protein sequence: CASSGGGPYAQYF.

CDR3 sequence (DNA): TGTGCCAGCAGACGGGATAGCCAGCCCCAGCATTTT. Translated: CASRRDSQPQHF. The chain couples TRBV6-5 to TRBJ1-5; D gene unclear. V was cut by 6 bases and J by 7 bases, with 10 bases left in between. This CDR3 is built from 12 residues. Germline V gives CDR1 MNHEY, CDR2 SVGAGI.

This clone is medium-sized in the sample. The chain couples TRBV6-5 to TRBJ2-1; 7 bases line up with TRBD1. Germline loops: CDR1 MNHEY, CDR2 SVGAGI. V shed 0 bases, J shed 15 bases, and the junction held 11 bases outside the gene matches. This CDR3 is 14 amino acids long. CDR3 nucleotides: TGTGCCAGCAGTTACTCGGGTGTTGGGGACAGTCGGTTCTTC. It specifies CASSYSGVGDSRFF.

The V call is TRBV7-8, the J call TRBJ1-5; D may be TRBD1 (5 bases). The V end lost 4 bases, the J end lost 0 bases, and 19 bases lay between the germline ends. Germline-derived CDR1 and CDR2 are SGHVS and FQNEAQ. This CDR3 is 18 amino acids long. As DNA, the CDR3 is TGTGCCAGCAGCTCCGCCAGGGATCCACTGTATAGCAATCAGCCCCAGCATTTT. It specifies CASSSARDPLYSNQPQHF. Looking up the rest from reference TRBV7-8 and TRBJ1-5 gives the full variable domain: GAGVSQSPRYKVAKRGQDVALRCDPISGHVSLFWYQQALGQGPEFLTYFQNEAQLDKSGLPSDRFFAERPEGSVSTLKIQRTQQEDSAVYLCASSSARDPLYSNQPQHFGDGTRLSIL.

V and J are TRBV19 and TRBJ2-7; D not certain. V was cut by 0 bases and J by 0 bases, with 12 bases left in between. This CDR3 region has 16 residues. Germline V lookup: CDR1 LNHDA, CDR2 SQIVND (reference sequence). The CDR3 loop reads CASSIDAVSSSYEQYF. The CDR3 DNA reads as TGTGCCAGTAGTATAGATGCGGTCAGTAGCTCCTACGAGCAGTACTTC.

The chain is built from TRBV5-1 and TRBJ1-2; D is possibly TRBD1 (5 bases). Per the germline V gene, CDR1 is SGHRS and CDR2 is YFSETQ. This CDR3 is built from 15 residues. Between the trimmed V and J ends, which lost 3 bases and 1 base, there was a span of 13 bases. This chain's CDR3 is CASSSGDLINYGYTF. CDR3 in DNA: TGCGCCAGCAGCTCCGGGGACCTAATTAACTATGGCTACACCTTC.

This clone was counted only a few times. The rearrangement joins TRBV5-1 to TRBJ2-1; D is possibly TRBD2 (6 bases). The V and J ends lost 2 bases and 4 bases respectively, with 16 bases between them. The CDR3 covers 16 residues. Germline CDR1 SGHRS, CDR2 YFSETQ. DNA of the CDR3: TGCGCCAGCAGCTTAAGCGGCGGGACGAGTTACAATGAGCAGTTCTTC. Its protein product is CASSLSGGTSYNEQFF.

The chain combines TRBV5-1 with TRBJ1-1; 7 nucleotides align to TRBD1. Germline lookup yields CDR1 SGHRS and CDR2 YFSETQ. The CDR3 is 14 amino acids. The V segment lost 0 bases and the J segment 4 bases; nucleotides outside the gene matches: 3. CDR3 sequence (DNA): TGCGCCAGCAGCTTGGAGGCAGGGGGCACTGAAGCTTTCTTT. This codes for CASSLEAGGTEAFF.

This sequence joins TRBV5-6 and TRBJ2-3; TRBD2 might be the D (6 bases). From germline, CDR1 is SGHDT and CDR2 YYEEEE. The CDR3 contains 16 residues. The V gene lost 4 bases and the J gene lost 1 base, with 16 bases spanning the gap. The CDR3 sequence is CASSPGKVAGTDTQYF. In nucleotides, the CDR3 is TGTGCCAGCAGCCCTGGGAAGGTAGCGGGCACAGATACGCAGTATTTT.

V is TRBV2 and J is TRBJ2-7; TRBD1 or TRBD2 may be the D gene (6 bases each). Germline assignment: CDR1 SNHLY and CDR2 FYNNEI. Deletions cut 5 bases from V and 9 bases from J, with 14 bases between. The CDR3 is 12 amino acids. CDR3 DNA: TGTGCCAGCAGTCTAGCGCCAGGGGTGCAGTACGTC. Amino acid sequence: CASSLAPGVQYV.

In its sample, this clone was seen a few times. V and J are TRBV30 and TRBJ1-2; D gene ambiguous. Germline V gene data show CDR1 as GTSNPN and CDR2 as SVGIG (reference sequence). Trimming took 2 bases from V and 3 from J, leaving 13 bases between them. This CDR3 is built from 14 residues. In DNA, the CDR3 is TGTGCCTGGAGTAGGGCCCGCGGGGACTATGGCTACACCTTC. The encoded protein is CAWSRARGDYGYTF.

CDR3 in DNA: TGCGCCAGCAGTGTCCTAGCGGGAGCCAGCGGGGAGCTGTTTTTT. Its protein is CASSVLAGASGELFF. The chain recombines TRBV10-2 with TRBJ2-2; 10 positions agree with TRBD2. The CDR3 sequence is 15 residues long. In germline, CDR1 is WSHSY, CDR2 SAAADI. Trimming cost V 4 bases and J 7 bases; bases outside gene matches: 6.

The genes are TRBV6-1 and TRBJ2-7; 8 bases align to TRBD2. The CDR3 spans 15 residues. Germline loops: CDR1 MNHNS, CDR2 SASEGT. Trimming cost V 8 bases and J 1 base; bases outside gene matches: 10. The CDR3 DNA sequence: TGTGCCAGCCTACCTACTACGGGGGGGTCCTACGAGCAGTACTTC. This gives the protein CASLPTTGGSYEQYF.

V and J are TRBV2 and TRBJ2-1; 8 nucleotides match TRBD2. The CDR3 runs 15 residues. Germline CDR1 reads SNHLY; CDR2 reads FYNNEI. The V segment lost 7 bases and the J segment 7 bases; nucleotides outside the gene matches: 12. The chain's CDR3 is CASKVLGTGGNEQFF. The CDR3, as DNA: TGTGCCAGCAAGGTTCTAGGGACGGGGGGGAATGAGCAGTTCTTC.

CDR3 sequence (DNA): TGCGCCAGCAGTTGGCAGGGAGGGTCTGCTTTCTTT. Translation gives CASSWQGGSAFF. The chain recombines TRBV5-1 with TRBJ1-1, with TRBD1 as a possible D gene (5 bases). Germline V gene data show CDR1 as SGHRS and CDR2 as YFSETQ. The CDR3 extends over 12 amino acids. The V end was cut by 5 bases, the J end by 11 bases, with 16 bases between.